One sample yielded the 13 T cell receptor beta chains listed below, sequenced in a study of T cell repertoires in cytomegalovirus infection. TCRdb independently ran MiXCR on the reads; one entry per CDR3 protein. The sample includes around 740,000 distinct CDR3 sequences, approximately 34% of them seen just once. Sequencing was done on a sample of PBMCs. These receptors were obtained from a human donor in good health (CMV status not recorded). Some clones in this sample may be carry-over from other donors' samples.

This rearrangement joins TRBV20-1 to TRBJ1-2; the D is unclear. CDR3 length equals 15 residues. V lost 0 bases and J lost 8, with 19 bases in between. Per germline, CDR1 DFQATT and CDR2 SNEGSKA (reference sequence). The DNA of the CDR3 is TGCAGTGCTAGAGATATGGGCCAGGCGGCGGAAGGCTACACCTTC. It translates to CSARDMGQAAEGYTF.

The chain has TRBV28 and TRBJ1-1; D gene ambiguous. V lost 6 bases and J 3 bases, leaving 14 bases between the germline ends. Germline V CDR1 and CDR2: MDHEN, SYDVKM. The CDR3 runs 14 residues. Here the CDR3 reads CASSSTASDTEAFF. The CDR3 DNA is TGTGCCAGCAGCTCGACGGCCTCTGACACTGAAGCTTTCTTT.

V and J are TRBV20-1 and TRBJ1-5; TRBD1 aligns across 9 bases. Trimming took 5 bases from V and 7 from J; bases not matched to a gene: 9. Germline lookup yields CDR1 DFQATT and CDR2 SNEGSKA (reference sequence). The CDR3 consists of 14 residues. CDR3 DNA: TGCAGTGCTCGTGCGGGACAGGGAGGACAGCCCCAGCATTTT. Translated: CSARAGQGGQPQHF.

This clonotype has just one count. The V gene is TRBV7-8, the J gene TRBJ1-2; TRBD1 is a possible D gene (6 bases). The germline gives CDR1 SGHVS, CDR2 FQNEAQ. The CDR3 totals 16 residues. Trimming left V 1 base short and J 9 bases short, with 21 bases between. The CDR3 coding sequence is TGTGCCAGCAGCTTAGGGAGAATAACAGGGAGGGGTCGCTACACCTTC. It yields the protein CASSLGRITGRGRYTF.

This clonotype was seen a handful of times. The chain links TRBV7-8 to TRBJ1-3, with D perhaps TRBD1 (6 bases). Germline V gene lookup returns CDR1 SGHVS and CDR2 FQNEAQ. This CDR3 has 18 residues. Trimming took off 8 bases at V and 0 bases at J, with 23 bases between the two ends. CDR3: CASGYRVGEPISGNTIYF. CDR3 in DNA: TGTGCCAGCGGCTACAGGGTAGGGGAGCCCATCTCTGGAAACACCATATATTTT.

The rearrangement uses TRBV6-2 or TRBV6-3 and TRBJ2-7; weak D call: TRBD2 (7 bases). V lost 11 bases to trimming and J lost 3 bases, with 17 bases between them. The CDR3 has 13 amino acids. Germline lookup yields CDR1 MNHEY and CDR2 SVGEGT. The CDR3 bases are TGTGCCCAGGACCGGCGGGGGCGCTACGAGCAGTACTTC. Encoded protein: CAQDRRGRYEQYF.

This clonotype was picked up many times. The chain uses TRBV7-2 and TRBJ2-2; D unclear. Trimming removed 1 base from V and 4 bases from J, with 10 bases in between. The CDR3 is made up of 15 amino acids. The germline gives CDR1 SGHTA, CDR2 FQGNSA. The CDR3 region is CASSLVHILTGELFF. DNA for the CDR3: TGTGCCAGCAGCTTAGTACACATCCTCACCGGGGAGCTGTTTTTT.

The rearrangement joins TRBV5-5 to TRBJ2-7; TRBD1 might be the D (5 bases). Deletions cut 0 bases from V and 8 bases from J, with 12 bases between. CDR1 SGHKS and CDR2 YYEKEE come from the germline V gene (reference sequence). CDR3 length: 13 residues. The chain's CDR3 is CASSLAGFHKQYF. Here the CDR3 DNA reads TGTGCCAGCAGCTTGGCAGGGTTCCACAAGCAGTACTTC.

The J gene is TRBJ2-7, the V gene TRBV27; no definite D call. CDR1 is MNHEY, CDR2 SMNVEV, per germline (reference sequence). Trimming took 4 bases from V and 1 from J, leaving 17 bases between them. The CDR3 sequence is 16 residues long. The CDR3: CASSSITDGPSYEQYF. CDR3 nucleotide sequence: TGTGCCAGCAGTTCGATCACCGACGGGCCGTCCTACGAGCAGTACTTC.

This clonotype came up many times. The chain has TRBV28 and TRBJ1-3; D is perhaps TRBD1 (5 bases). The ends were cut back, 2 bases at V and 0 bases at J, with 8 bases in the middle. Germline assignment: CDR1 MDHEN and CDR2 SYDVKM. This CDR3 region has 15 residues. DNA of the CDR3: TGTGCCAGCAGTTTAACAGGCGTCTCTGGAAACACCATATATTTT. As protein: CASSLTGVSGNTIYF.

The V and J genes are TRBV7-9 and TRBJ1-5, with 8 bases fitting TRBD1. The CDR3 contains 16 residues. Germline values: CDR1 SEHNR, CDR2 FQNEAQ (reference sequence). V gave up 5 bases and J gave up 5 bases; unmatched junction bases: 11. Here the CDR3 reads CASSGVQGALYQPQHF. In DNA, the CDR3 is TGTGCCAGCAGCGGTGTCCAGGGGGCACTCTATCAGCCCCAGCATTTT.

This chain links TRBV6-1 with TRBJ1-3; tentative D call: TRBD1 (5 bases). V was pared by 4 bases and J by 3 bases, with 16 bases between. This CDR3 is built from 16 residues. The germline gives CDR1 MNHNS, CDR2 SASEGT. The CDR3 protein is CASSVRGTAGGNTIYF. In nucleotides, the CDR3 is TGTGCCAGCAGTGTGCGTGGGACTGCTGGTGGAAACACCATATATTTT.

CDR3 residues: CSADSANTGELFF. In DNA form, the CDR3 reads TGCAGCGCGGACAGCGCGAACACCGGGGAGCTGTTTTTT. The chain is built from TRBV29-1 and TRBJ2-2, with D maybe TRBD1 (6 bases). The CDR3 loop spans 13 amino acids. V was pared by 7 bases and J by 0 bases, with 9 bases between. The germline V gene encodes CDR1 SQVTM and CDR2 ANQGSEA.